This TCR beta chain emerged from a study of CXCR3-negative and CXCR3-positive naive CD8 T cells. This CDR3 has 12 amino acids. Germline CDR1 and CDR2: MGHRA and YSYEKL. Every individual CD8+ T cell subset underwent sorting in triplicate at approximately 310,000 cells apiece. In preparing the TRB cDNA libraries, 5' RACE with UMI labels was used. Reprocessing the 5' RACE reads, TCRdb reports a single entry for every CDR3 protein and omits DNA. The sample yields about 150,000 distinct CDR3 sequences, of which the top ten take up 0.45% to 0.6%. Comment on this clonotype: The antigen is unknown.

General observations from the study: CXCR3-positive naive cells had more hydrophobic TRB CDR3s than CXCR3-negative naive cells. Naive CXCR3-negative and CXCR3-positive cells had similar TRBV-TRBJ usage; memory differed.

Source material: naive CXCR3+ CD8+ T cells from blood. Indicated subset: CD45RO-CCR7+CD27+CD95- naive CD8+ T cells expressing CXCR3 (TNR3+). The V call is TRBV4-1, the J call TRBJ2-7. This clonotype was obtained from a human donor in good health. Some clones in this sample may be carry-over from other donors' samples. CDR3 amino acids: CASSQDKGEQYF.